This record covers a single TCR beta chain. The antigen is not known. The data were taken from a study of cytomegalovirus exposure and HLA in healthy donors. Study-level results: What a later analysis showed was that several of the most significant clusters appeared linked to common viral pathogens. Testing in vitro showed a few CMV-associated chains specific for CMV antigens. A further, later analysis showed that HLA-associated TCR beta chains (compared with equally common others) were more clonally expanded.

Researchers ran the PCR with 60 Vbeta and 13 Jbeta primers. Sequencing was performed with immunoSEQ multiplex PCR; in TCRdb, only in-frame clones are kept and a portion is missing. This table has some 110,000 clones, under 85% appearing once. The TCR was taken from a woman aged 18-35 years in good health and CMV-seronegative. The sample was PBMCs.

CDR3 coding DNA: TGTGCCGTACAGGGGGCACATAACACTGAAGCTTTCTTT. Translating it yields CAVQGAHNTEAFF. The chain is built from TRBV10-3 and TRBJ1-1; TRBD1 matches at 9 bases. V trimming: 11 bases; J trimming: 2 bases; junction bases outside the gene matches: 6. Germline values: CDR1 ENHRY, CDR2 SYGVKD. The CDR3 is made up of 13 amino acids.